This T cell receptor (beta chain) was profiled in a study of T-cell reconstitution after alpha-beta-depleted transplantation in children (dated by TCRdb to about 2016). Regarding the complete study: Using TCR repertoire profiling, the study quantitatively followed how T-cell immune reconstitution unfolded in children after TCRalphabeta/CD19-depleted allogeneic hematopoietic cell transplantation. Overall study outcomes, separate from this receptor: Apparently early alphabetaT-cell count recovery about two months after transplant reportedly relied on only several hundred rapidly expanded clones derived from non-depleted graft cells. In some patients, high TCRbeta diversity at day 60 was attributed to recipient T cells and intrathymic progenitors that had survived conditioning. Hyperexpanded clone frequencies declined over subsequent months; after one year, T-cell counts and TCRbeta diversity were mostly attributed to newly produced T cells.

The treatment or condition label corresponds to: allogeneic hematopoietic cell transplantation with graft depleted of TCRalphabeta T cells and CD19 B cells. TCRalphabeta/CD19-depleted allogeneic hematopoietic cell grafts were given to the transplant recipients, all of whom were children. Receptors were amplified or captured by PCR. Sequencer: Illumina HiSeq 2500. TCR libraries were prepared with molecular barcoding, using unique molecular identifiers to normalize TCRbeta repertoire quantification. TCRdb reworked the public reads: Q25 trimming with fastp, MiXCR clone assembly, productive beta chains retained. Each record represents a unique CDR3 protein, reported with the most common genes and DNA among its rows. The sample table contains under 400,000 distinct CDR3 sequences; only one count was recorded for roughly 21% of them. Approximately 9.9% of the sample comes from the top ten. About this clonotype itself: Its antigen is unknown. Base qualities are not at hand, and no much larger clone is one base apart.

The CDR3 goes from the cysteine to the phenylalanine over 14 residues. Only CDR3 DNA is held: 42 bases, read in frame from base 1. A distance of 10 bases separates the germline ends of V and J, which lose 5 bases and 2 bases respectively. CDR1 and CDR2 are read off the germline V gene as SNHLY and FYNNEI. This receptor was identified in a male patient between 10 and 17 years old who had a stem cell transplant for acute lymphoblastic leukemia, so the T cells may come from the graft donor. This sequence uses TRBV2 and TRBJ2-1; there is no confident call for the D gene. The source material was PBMCs, mostly from graft donor cells, sampled 180 days after TCRalphabeta/CD19-depleted stem cell transplant. The CDR3 has the sequence CASSPALPYNEQFF. The DNA sequence is TGTGCCAGCAGTCCGGCGCTCCCCTACAATGAGCAGTTCTTC.